The 10 T cell receptor beta chains below were found in one sample sequenced in a study of regulatory T cells in long-lasting Graves disease. Time point reported: newly diagnosed GD, antithyroid drugs for less than 3 months. The authors made the TCR library using RNA they extracted from PBMCs. HTBI primers from iRepertoire and Arm-PCR of CDR3 regions yielded the TCR beta libraries. Each CDR3 protein is one row after TCRdb ran MiXCR on the multiplex PCR reads. Here the sample spans hundreds of thousands of distinct CDR3 sequences, about 16% being singletons. This same sample was also part of a study on T cells in Graves' hyperthyroidism and ophthalmopathy.

The starting material was peripheral blood mononuclear cells (PBMCs), obtained at new diagnosis, from a patient treated with antithyroid drugs. The source is a woman between 40 and 65 years old with Graves disease.

This clonotype was seen only a few times. One end of the junction is discordant with germline, which a read error may explain. The chain uses TRBV2 and TRBJ2-7; possibly TRBD2 for D (5 bases). The CDR3 spans 14 residues. Germline-derived CDR1 and CDR2 are SNHLY and FYNNEI. This CDR3 is CASSVFPGSYEQHF. The CDR3 DNA is TGTGCCAGCAGTGTGTTCCCGGGGTCCTACGAGCAGCACTTC.

The rearrangement uses TRBV7-9 and TRBJ1-6; D is possibly TRBD1 (6 bases). CDR1 is SEHNR and CDR2 is FQNEAQ in the germline V gene (reference sequence). This CDR3 has 15 amino acids. Trimming shortened V by 5 bases and J by 8 bases, and 16 bases separated the two germline ends. CDR3: CASSPALGAHSPLHF. CDR3 DNA sequence: TGTGCCAGCAGCCCTGCCCTGGGGGCCCATTCACCCCTCCACTTT.

Ten or more counts support this clonotype. The chain recombines TRBV5-4 with TRBJ2-1, with 9 bases that match TRBD1. Germline V gene sequence: CDR1 SGHNT, CDR2 YYREEE (reference sequence). This CDR3 is built from 15 residues. V lost 4 bases and J lost 6; bases outside the gene matches: 8. This chain's CDR3 is CASSITGTGTNEQFF. The CDR3 DNA reads as TGTGCCAGCAGCATAACCGGGACAGGGACCAATGAGCAGTTCTTC. The variable domain in full, completed from reference TRBV5-4 and TRBJ2-1, reads ETGVTQSPTHLIKTRGQQVTLRCSSQSGHNTVSWYQQALGQGPQFIFQYYREEENGRGNFPPRFSGLQFPNYSSELNVNALELDDSALYLCASSITGTGTNEQFFGPGTRLTVL.

The table lists this clonotype with a few counts. V is TRBV5-1 and J is TRBJ1-4; no clear D. Germline CDR1 SGHRS, CDR2 YFSETQ. V lost 5 bases and J lost 0, with 11 bases in between. CDR3 length equals 15 residues. The CDR3 here is CASRGVGATNEKLFF. The CDR3 coding sequence is TGCGCCAGCAGGGGTGTTGGAGCAACTAATGAAAAACTGTTTTTT.

The chain has TRBV6-2 or TRBV6-3 and TRBJ1-6, with TRBD1 matching 9 bases. The trim removed 2 bases at V and 7 bases at J, leaving 6 bases unmatched. Per germline, CDR1 MNHEY and CDR2 SVGEGT. This CDR3 region has 16 residues. The chain's CDR3 is CASSYAVTGGNSPLHF. As DNA, the CDR3 is TGTGCCAGCAGTTACGCGGTGACAGGGGGGAATTCACCCCTCCACTTT.

The chain recombines TRBV19 with TRBJ2-7; D uncertain. The germline V and J ends were trimmed by 5 bases and 2 bases, with 22 bases remaining between them. CDR3 size: 17 residues. CDR1 is LNHDA and CDR2 is SQIVND in the germline V gene (reference sequence). The CDR3 spells CASSSPRLANSPYEQYF. The CDR3 DNA sequence: TGTGCCAGTAGTTCTCCGCGACTGGCTAATTCCCCCTACGAGCAGTACTTC. The variable domain in full, completed from reference TRBV19 and TRBJ2-7, reads DGGITQSPKYLFRKEGQNVTLSCEQNLNHDAMYWYRQDPGQGLRLIYYSQIVNDFQKGDIAEGYSVSREKKESFPLTVTSAQKNPTAFYLCASSSPRLANSPYEQYFGPGTRLTVT.

The rearrangement links TRBV7-8 to TRBJ1-4; 12 bases match TRBD1. The ends lost 2 bases at V and 12 bases at J; junction bases unmatched: 4. Germline V lookup: CDR1 SGHVS, CDR2 FQNEAQ. The length of the CDR3 is 14 residues. In nucleotides, the CDR3 is TGTGCCAGCAGCTTAAGGGACAGGGGGCAGGAACTGTTTTTT. This sequence encodes CASSLRDRGQELFF. The variable domain in full, completed from reference TRBV7-8 and TRBJ1-4, reads GAGVSQSPRYKVAKRGQDVALRCDPISGHVSLFWYQQALGQGPEFLTYFQNEAQLDKSGLPSDRFFAERPEGSVSTLKIQRTQQEDSAVYLCASSLRDRGQELFFGSGTQLSVL.

The chain combines TRBV16 with TRBJ1-1; the match to TRBD1 covers 7 bases. The CDR3 has 15 residues. CDR1 is KGHSY and CDR2 is FQNENV in the germline V gene. V shed 0 bases, J shed 2 bases, and the junction held 3 bases outside the gene matches. The CDR3 loop is CASSQSSGGNTEAFF. The CDR3 nucleotides read TGTGCCAGCAGCCAATCGTCAGGGGGAAACACTGAAGCTTTCTTT.

This clonotype was counted at least ten times. The CDR3, as DNA: TGTGCCAGCAGTTCTGGCGACATCTTCGGGGGCAACGAGCAGTACTTC. Translated, it gives CASSSGDIFGGNEQYF. The chain is built from TRBV6-5 and TRBJ2-7, with D perhaps being TRBD1 or TRBD2 (6 bases each). The CDR3 has 16 residues. Germline CDR1 MNHEY, CDR2 SVGAGI. V lost 4 bases and J 5 bases, leaving 21 bases between the germline ends.

This chain links TRBV19 with TRBJ1-2; 7 nucleotides line up with TRBD1. Per germline, CDR1 LNHDA and CDR2 SQIVND (reference sequence). This CDR3 has 14 residues. With V trimmed by 1 base and J by 6 bases, 5 bases remained unmatched. CDR3 in amino acids: CASSIGLGGNGYTF. The CDR3 coding sequence is TGTGCCAGTAGTATAGGGTTAGGGGGCAATGGCTACACCTTC.